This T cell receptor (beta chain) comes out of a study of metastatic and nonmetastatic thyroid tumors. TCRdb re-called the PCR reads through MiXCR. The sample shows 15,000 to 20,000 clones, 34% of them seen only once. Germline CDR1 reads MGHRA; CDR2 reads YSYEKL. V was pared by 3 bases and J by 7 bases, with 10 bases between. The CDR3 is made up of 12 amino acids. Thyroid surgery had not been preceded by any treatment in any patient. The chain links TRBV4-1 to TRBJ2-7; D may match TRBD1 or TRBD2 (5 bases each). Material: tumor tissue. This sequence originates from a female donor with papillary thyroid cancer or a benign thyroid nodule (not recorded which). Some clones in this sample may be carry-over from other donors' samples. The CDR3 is CASSQTAEEQYF. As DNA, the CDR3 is TGCGCCAGCAGCCAGACAGCGGAGGAGCAGTACTTC.